The T cell receptor beta chain described here comes from a study of T cells after yellow fever vaccination. This clonotype was seen ten or more times. One entry per CDR3 protein, called by TCRdb with MiXCR from the 5' RACE reads. The repertoire holds 250,000 or so distinct CDR3 sequences, with roughly 6.8% as singletons. V shed 1 base, J shed 4 bases, and the junction held 5 bases outside the gene matches. There are 16 residues in the CDR3. Germline V gene lookup returns CDR1 MGHDK and CDR2 SYGVNS. The chain is built from TRBV25-1 and TRBJ2-1; 9 bases are a match to TRBD2. The TCR sequence derives from a young man who received the YFV17D yellow fever vaccine. The specimen was CD4+ T cells sorted from PBMCs, collected on the day of the yellow fever booster vaccination. CDR3 sequence: CASSESRLAAYNEQFF. DNA of the CDR3: TGTGCCAGCAGTGAATCCCGACTAGCGGCTTACAATGAGCAGTTCTTC.